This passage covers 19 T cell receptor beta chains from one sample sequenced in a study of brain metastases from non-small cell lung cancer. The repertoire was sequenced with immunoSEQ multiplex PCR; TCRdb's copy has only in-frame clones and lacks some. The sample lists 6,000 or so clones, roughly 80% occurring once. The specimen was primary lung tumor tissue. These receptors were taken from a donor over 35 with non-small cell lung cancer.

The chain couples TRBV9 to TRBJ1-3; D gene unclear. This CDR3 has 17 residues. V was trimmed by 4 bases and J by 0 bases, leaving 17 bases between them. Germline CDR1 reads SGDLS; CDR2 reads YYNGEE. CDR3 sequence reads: CASSPTFEVRSGNTIYF. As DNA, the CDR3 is TGTGCCAGCAGCCCCACTTTCGAGGTCCGCTCTGGAAACACCATATATTTT.

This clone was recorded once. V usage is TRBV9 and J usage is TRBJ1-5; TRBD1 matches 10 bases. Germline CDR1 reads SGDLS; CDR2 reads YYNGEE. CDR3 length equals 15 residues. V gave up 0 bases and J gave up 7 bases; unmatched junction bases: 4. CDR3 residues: CASSVGGDRGQPQHF. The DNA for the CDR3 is TGTGCCAGCAGCGTAGGAGGGGACAGGGGACAGCCCCAGCATTTT. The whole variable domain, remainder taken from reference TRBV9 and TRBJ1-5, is DSGVTQTPKHLITATGQRVTLRCSPRSGDLSVYWYQQSLDQGLQFLIQYYNGEERAKGNILERFSAQQFPDLHSELNLSSLELGDSALYFCASSVGGDRGQPQHFGDGTRLSIL.

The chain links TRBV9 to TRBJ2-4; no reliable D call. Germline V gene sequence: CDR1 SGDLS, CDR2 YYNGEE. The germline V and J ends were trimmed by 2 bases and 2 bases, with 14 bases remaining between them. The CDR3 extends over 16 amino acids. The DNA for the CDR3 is TGTGCCAGCAGCGTCGGTCACTCTAGGTCCAAAAACATTCAGTACTTC. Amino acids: CASSVGHSRSKNIQYF.

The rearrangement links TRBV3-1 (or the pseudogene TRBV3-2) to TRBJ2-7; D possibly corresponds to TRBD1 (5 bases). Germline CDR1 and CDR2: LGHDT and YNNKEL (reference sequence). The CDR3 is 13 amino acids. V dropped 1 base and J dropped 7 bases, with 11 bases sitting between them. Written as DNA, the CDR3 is TGTGCCAGCAGCCAAGTTCAGGGTACTGAGCAGTACTTC. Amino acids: CASSQVQGTEQYF.

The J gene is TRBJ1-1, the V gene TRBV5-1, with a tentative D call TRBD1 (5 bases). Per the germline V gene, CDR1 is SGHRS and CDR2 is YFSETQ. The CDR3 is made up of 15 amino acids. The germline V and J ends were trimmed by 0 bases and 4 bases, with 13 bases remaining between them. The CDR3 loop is CASSLGGRAPTEAFF. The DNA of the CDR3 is TGCGCCAGCAGCTTGGGGGGACGGGCGCCCACTGAAGCTTTCTTT.

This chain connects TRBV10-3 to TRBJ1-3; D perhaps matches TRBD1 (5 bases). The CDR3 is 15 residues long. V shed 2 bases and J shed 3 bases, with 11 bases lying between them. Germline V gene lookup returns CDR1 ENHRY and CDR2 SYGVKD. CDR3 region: CAISEDLRGGNTIYF. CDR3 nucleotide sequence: TGTGCCATCAGTGAGGATCTAAGGGGTGGAAACACCATATATTTT.

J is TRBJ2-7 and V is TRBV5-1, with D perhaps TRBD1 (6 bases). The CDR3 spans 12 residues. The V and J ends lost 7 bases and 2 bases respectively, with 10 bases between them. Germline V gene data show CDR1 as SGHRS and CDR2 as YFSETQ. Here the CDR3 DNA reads TGCGCCAGCCGGGACACTACCTACGAGCAGTACTTC. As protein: CASRDTTYEQYF.

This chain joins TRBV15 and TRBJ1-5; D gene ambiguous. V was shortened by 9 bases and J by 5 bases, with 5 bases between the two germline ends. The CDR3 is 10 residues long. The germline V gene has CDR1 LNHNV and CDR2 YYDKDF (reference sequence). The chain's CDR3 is CATTDQPQHF. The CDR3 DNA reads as TGTGCCACAACGGATCAGCCCCAGCATTTT.

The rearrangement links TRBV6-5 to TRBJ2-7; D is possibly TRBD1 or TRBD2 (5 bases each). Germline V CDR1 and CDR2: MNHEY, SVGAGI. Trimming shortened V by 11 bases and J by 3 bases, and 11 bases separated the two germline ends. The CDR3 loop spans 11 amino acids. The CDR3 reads CAGARDYEQYF. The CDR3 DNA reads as TGTGCCGGGGCGAGGGACTACGAGCAGTACTTC.

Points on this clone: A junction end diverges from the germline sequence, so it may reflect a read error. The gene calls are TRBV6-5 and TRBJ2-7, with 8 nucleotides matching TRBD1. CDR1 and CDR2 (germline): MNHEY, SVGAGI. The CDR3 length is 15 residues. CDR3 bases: TGCGCCAGCAGTTACCTGACAGGGGACTCCTACGAGCAGTACTTC. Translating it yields CASSYLTGDSYEQYF.

The CDR3 reads CASSVQAGEMNTEAFF. DNA of the CDR3: TGTGCCAGCTCAGTTCAAGCAGGGGAGATGAACACTGAAGCTTTCTTT. The chain is built from TRBV18 and TRBJ1-1; weak D call: TRBD1 (6 bases). This CDR3 has 16 amino acids. Germline CDR1 and CDR2: KGHSH and LQKENI. Trimming removed 5 bases at V and 0 bases at J, with 16 bases between.

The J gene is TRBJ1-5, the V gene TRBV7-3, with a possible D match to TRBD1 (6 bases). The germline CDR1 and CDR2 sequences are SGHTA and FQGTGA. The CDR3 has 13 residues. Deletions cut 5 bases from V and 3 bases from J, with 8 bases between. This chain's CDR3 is CASSQGFNQPQHF. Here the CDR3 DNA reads TGTGCCAGCAGCCAGGGGTTCAATCAGCCCCAGCATTTT. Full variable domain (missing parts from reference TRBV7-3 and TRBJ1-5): GAGVSQTPSNKVTEKGKYVELRCDPISGHTALYWYRQSLGQGPEFLIYFQGTGAADDSGLPNDRFFAVRPEGSVSTLKIQRTERGDSAVYLCASSQGFNQPQHFGDGTRLSIL.

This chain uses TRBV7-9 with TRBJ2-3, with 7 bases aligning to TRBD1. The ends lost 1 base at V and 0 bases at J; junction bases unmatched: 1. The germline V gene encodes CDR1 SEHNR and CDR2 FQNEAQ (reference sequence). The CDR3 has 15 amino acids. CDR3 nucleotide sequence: TGTGCCAGCAGCTTAGGGGACAGCAGCACAGATACGCAGTATTTT. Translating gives CASSLGDSSTDTQYF. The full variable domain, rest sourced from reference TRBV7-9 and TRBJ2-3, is DTGVSQNPRHKITKRGQNVTFRCDPISEHNRLYWYRQTLGQGPEFLTYFQNEAQLEKSRLLSDRFSAERPKGSFSTLEIQRTEQGDSAMYLCASSLGDSSTDTQYFGPGTRLTVL.

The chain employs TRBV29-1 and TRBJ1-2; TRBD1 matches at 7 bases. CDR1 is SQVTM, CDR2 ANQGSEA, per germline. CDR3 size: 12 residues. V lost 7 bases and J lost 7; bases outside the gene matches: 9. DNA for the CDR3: TGCAGCGGGACTAGACAGGGTGGTGGCTACACCTTC. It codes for CSGTRQGGGYTF.

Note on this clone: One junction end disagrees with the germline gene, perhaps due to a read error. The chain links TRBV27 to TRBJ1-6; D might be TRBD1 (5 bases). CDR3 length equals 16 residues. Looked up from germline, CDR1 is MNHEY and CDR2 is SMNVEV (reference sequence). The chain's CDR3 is CASSLGGGPYNLPLHF. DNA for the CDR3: TGTGCCAGCAGTTTAGGGGGGGGTCCTTATAATTTACCCCTCCACTTT.

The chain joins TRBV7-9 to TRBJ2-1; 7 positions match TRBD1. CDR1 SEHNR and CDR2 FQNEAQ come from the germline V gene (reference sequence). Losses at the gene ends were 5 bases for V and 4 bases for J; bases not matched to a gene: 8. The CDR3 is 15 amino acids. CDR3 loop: CASSPETGRYNEQFF. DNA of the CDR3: TGTGCCAGCAGCCCGGAGACAGGGCGGTACAATGAGCAGTTCTTC.

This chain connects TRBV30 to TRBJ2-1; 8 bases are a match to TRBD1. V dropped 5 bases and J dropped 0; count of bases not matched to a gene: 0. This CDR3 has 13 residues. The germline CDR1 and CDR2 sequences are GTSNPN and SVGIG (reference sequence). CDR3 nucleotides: TGTGCCTGGGACAGGGGCTCCTACAATGAGCAGTTCTTC. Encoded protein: CAWDRGSYNEQFF.

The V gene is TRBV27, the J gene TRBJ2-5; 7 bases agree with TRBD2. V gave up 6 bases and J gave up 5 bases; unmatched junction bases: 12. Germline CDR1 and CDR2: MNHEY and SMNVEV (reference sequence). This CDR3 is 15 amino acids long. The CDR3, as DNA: TGTGCCAGCAGCGCGACTAGCAGGTCGGGGGAGACCCAGTACTTC. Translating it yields CASSATSRSGETQYF.

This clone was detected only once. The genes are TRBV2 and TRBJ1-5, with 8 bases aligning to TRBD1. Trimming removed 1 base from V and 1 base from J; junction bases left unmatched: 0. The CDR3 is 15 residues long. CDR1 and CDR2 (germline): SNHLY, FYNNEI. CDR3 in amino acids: CASSEGTGSNQPQHF. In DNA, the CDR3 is TGTGCCAGCAGTGAAGGGACAGGGAGCAATCAGCCCCAGCATTTT.